Each of the 9 T cell receptor beta chains below was sequenced from the same sample in a study of blood T cell repertoires in COVID-19. Measured with immunoSEQ multiplex PCR; TCRdb has only the in-frame clones, and not every one. The profile shows tens of thousands of clones, just over 85% of them singletons. The specimen sequenced was peripheral blood. The receptors stem from a human donor in a cohort sampled during active COVID-19.

The V and J genes are TRBV6-5 and TRBJ2-2; 8 positions match TRBD1. V shed 2 bases and J 1 base; nucleotides not matched to a gene: 3. The CDR3 sequence is 16 residues long. CDR1 and CDR2 from the germline V gene are MNHEY and SVGAGI. CDR3 sequence: CASSYGDRGNTGELFF. In nucleotides, the CDR3 is TGTGCCAGCAGTTACGGTGACAGGGGGAACACCGGGGAGCTGTTTTTT.

The chain links TRBV6-2 or TRBV6-3 to TRBJ2-5; 11 nucleotides match TRBD1. Germline V CDR1 and CDR2: MNHEY, SVGEGT. This CDR3 is 14 amino acids long. V trimming: 5 bases; J trimming: 4 bases; junction bases outside the gene matches: 3. CDR3: CASSPGTGGETQYF. As DNA, the CDR3 is TGTGCCAGCAGTCCCGGGACAGGGGGAGAGACCCAGTACTTC.

The chain couples TRBV19 to TRBJ1-2; perhaps TRBD1 as D (6 bases). V was clipped by 7 bases and J by 1 base, with 13 bases between them. The CDR3 runs 14 residues. CDR1 is LNHDA, CDR2 SQIVND, per germline (reference sequence). Written as DNA, the CDR3 is TGTGCCAGTAAGGGGGACCGTTATAACTATGGCTACACCTTC. This codes for CASKGDRYNYGYTF. Drawing the rest from reference TRBV19 and TRBJ1-2, the complete variable domain is DGGITQSPKYLFRKEGQNVTLSCEQNLNHDAMYWYRQDPGQGLRLIYYSQIVNDFQKGDIAEGYSVSREKKESFPLTVTSAQKNPTAFYLCASKGDRYNYGYTFGSGTRLTVV.

The chain is built from TRBV15 and TRBJ2-1, with TRBD2 identical over 7 bases. Germline assignment: CDR1 LNHNV and CDR2 YYDKDF (reference sequence). This CDR3 is 12 amino acids long. The junction had 6 bases not matched to a gene; V was cut back by 8 bases and J by 8 bases. CDR3 sequence reads: CATQLAIDEQFF. The CDR3, as DNA: TGTGCCACCCAACTAGCGATCGATGAGCAGTTCTTC. Full variable domain (remainder filled in from reference TRBV15 and TRBJ2-1): DAMVIQNPRYQVTQFGKPVTLSCSQTLNHNVMYWYQQKSSQAPKLLFHYYDKDFNNEADTPDNFQSRRPNTSFCFLDIRSPGLGDTAMYLCATQLAIDEQFFGPGTRLTVL.

The genes are TRBV11-3 and TRBJ1-6; D uncertain. CDR3 size: 13 residues. Trimming pared 0 bases from V and 7 bases from J, leaving 4 bases between. Germline-derived CDR1 and CDR2 are SGHNT and YENEEA. CDR3 sequence: CASSLDRNSPLHF. CDR3 sequence (DNA): TGTGCCAGCAGCTTAGATCGGAATTCACCCCTCCACTTT.

The J gene is TRBJ2-5, the V gene TRBV18; a possible D gene is TRBD2 (5 bases). Germline CDR1 is KGHSH and CDR2 is LQKENI. This CDR3 spans 15 amino acids. V lost 1 base and J lost 0, with 9 bases in between. CDR3 in DNA: TGTGCCAGCTCACCACGACGGGGTAACCAAGAGACCCAGTACTTC. Amino acid sequence: CASSPRRGNQETQYF.

The CDR3 coding sequence is TGTGCCAGCAGCGTAGCAACTAGCGAAGATACGCAGTATTTT. Its translation is CASSVATSEDTQYF. The chain is built from TRBV9 and TRBJ2-3; 7 bases are a match to TRBD2. The CDR3 is 14 amino acids. Germline-derived CDR1 and CDR2 are SGDLS and YYNGEE. V trimming: 0 bases; J trimming: 5 bases; junction bases outside the gene matches: 3.

This clone was detected only once. The rearrangement links TRBV19 to TRBJ2-5, with TRBD2 matching 11 bases. V gave up 3 bases and J gave up 4 bases; unmatched junction bases: 4. The CDR3 covers 15 residues. The germline gives CDR1 LNHDA, CDR2 SQIVND (reference sequence). Here the CDR3 DNA reads TGTGCCAGTAGTATTGCTAGCGGGAGGTTAGAGACCCAGTACTTC. Translation gives CASSIASGRLETQYF.

V usage is TRBV2 and J usage is TRBJ2-1, with 11 positions matching TRBD2. The CDR3 is 16 residues long. Trimming removed 1 base from V and 7 bases from J; junction bases left unmatched: 6. Per the germline V gene, CDR1 is SNHLY and CDR2 is FYNNEI. DNA for the CDR3: TGTGCCAGCAGTGAAGTGGGTAGCGGGGGGGCTAATGAGCAGTTCTTC. Translating it yields CASSEVGSGGANEQFF.